These T cell receptor beta chains were read from a single sample in a study of control samples from healthy donors and cancer patients. Sequencing was performed with immunoSEQ multiplex PCR; in TCRdb, only in-frame clones are kept and a portion is missing. The sample lists some 150,000 clones, roughly 94% seen once, with approximately 15% in the top ten. The sample comprised PBMCs. The source is a man between 60 and 75 years old with colorectal cancer. The CDR3 runs from the conserved cysteine through the conserved F or W. D genes are given only for firm matches. The listing skips clone size in some rows; elsewhere it reads once, few, many or a size class.

v_call: TRBV6-1; j_call: TRBJ1-1; d_call: .; clone_size: .; cdr3_aa: CASSEALQGSNGGAFF; cdr3_nt: TGTGCCAGCAGTGAAGCGCTTCAGGGTTCAAACGGCGGAGCTTTCTTT
v_call: TRBV25-1; j_call: TRBJ1-5; d_call: TRBD1; clone_size: .; cdr3_aa: CASGPTGNNQPQHF; cdr3_nt: TGTGCCAGCGGACCGACAGGGAACAATCAGCCCCAGCATTTT
v_call: TRBV4-1; j_call: TRBJ1-5; d_call: .; clone_size: .; cdr3_aa: CASSRSDGVSNQPQHF; cdr3_nt: TGCGCCAGCAGCCGAAGCGACGGAGTTAGCAATCAGCCCCAGCATTTT
v_call: TRBV5-4; j_call: TRBJ1-2; d_call: .; clone_size: .; cdr3_aa: CASSPAGGGGNYGYTF; cdr3_nt: TGTGCCAGCAGCCCCGCCGGGGGTGGGGGTAACTATGGCTACACCTTC
v_call: TRBV7-9; j_call: TRBJ1-1; d_call: .; clone_size: .; cdr3_aa: CASSLLGNTEAFF; cdr3_nt: TGTGCCAGCAGCTTGCTGGGGAACACTGAAGCTTTCTTT
v_call: TRBV27; j_call: TRBJ2-2; d_call: .; clone_size: .; cdr3_aa: CASRQRQLANTGELFF; cdr3_nt: TGTGCCAGCAGGCAAAGACAGTTAGCGAACACCGGGGAGCTGTTTTTT
v_call: TRBV29-1; j_call: TRBJ2-7; d_call: .; clone_size: .; cdr3_aa: CSVEVPVGSYEQYF; cdr3_nt: TGCAGCGTTGAAGTGCCGGTGGGCTCCTACGAGCAGTACTTC
v_call: TRBV18; j_call: TRBJ1-1; d_call: TRBD1; clone_size: .; cdr3_aa: CASSLSTGGTEAFF; cdr3_nt: TGTGCCAGCTCACTCTCGACAGGGGGGACTGAAGCTTTCTTT
v_call: TRBV11-2; j_call: TRBJ1-3; d_call: .; clone_size: .; cdr3_aa: CASSPRGGSAGNTIYF; cdr3_nt: TGTGCCAGCAGCCCCCGGGGGGGCAGTGCTGGAAACACCATATATTTT
v_call: TRBV30; j_call: TRBJ2-7; d_call: .; clone_size: once; cdr3_aa: CAWSARFYEQYF; cdr3_nt: TGTGCCTGGAGCGCTCGATTCTACGAGCAGTACTTC
v_call: TRBV7-2; j_call: TRBJ2-3; d_call: TRBD1; clone_size: .; cdr3_aa: CASSSDRGSTDTQYF; cdr3_nt: TGTGCCAGCAGTTCGGACAGGGGAAGCACAGATACGCAGTATTTT
v_call: TRBV3-1/TRBV3-2; j_call: TRBJ1-5; d_call: .; clone_size: .; cdr3_aa: CASSQDRQPQHF; cdr3_nt: TGTGCCAGCAGCCAAGATAGGCAGCCCCAGCATTTT
v_call: TRBV30; j_call: TRBJ1-6; d_call: TRBD1; clone_size: .; cdr3_aa: CAWNRGGSFNSPLHF; cdr3_nt: TGTGCCTGGAACAGGGGGGGCTCTTTTAATTCACCCCTCCACTTT
v_call: TRBV11-2; j_call: TRBJ1-2; d_call: .; clone_size: .; cdr3_aa: CASTPTRGADGYTF; cdr3_nt: TGTGCCAGCACCCCCACCCGGGGGGCTGATGGCTACACCTTC
v_call: TRBV28; j_call: TRBJ1-5; d_call: .; clone_size: .; cdr3_aa: CASSLAGLNQPQHF; cdr3_nt: TGTGCCAGCAGTTTGGCAGGGCTGAATCAGCCCCAGCATTTT
v_call: TRBV7-9; j_call: TRBJ2-7; d_call: .; clone_size: once; cdr3_aa: CASSLGSYEQYF; cdr3_nt: TGTGCCAGCAGCTTAGGGTCCTACGAGCAGTACTTC
v_call: TRBV7-8; j_call: TRBJ2-7; d_call: .; clone_size: .; cdr3_aa: CASSLVQGLSYEQYF; cdr3_nt: TGTGCCAGCAGCCTAGTCCAGGGGCTCTCCTACGAGCAGTACTTC
v_call: TRBV5-1; j_call: TRBJ1-3; d_call: .; clone_size: .; cdr3_aa: CASSPGPQSAGNTIYF; cdr3_nt: TGCGCCAGCAGCCCCGGGCCACAGAGCGCTGGAAACACCATATATTTT
v_call: TRBV10-3; j_call: TRBJ2-1; d_call: TRBD2; clone_size: .; cdr3_aa: CAIRGVGTSGNNEQFF; cdr3_nt: TGTGCCATCAGGGGGGTGGGGACTAGCGGGAACAATGAGCAGTTCTTC
v_call: TRBV7-6; j_call: TRBJ2-7; d_call: .; clone_size: .; cdr3_aa: CASSLAGQGYEQYF; cdr3_nt: TGTGCCAGCAGCTTAGCGGGTCAGGGCTACGAGCAGTACTTC
v_call: TRBV6-4; j_call: TRBJ2-7; d_call: .; clone_size: .; cdr3_aa: CASSDVSPRDSYEQYF; cdr3_nt: TGTGCCAGCAGTGACGTTTCTCCTAGGGACTCCTACGAGCAGTACTTC
v_call: TRBV2; j_call: TRBJ2-5; d_call: .; clone_size: .; cdr3_aa: CASKRGGGPSETQYF; cdr3_nt: TGTGCCAGCAAAAGAGGGGGGGGTCCCTCAGAGACCCAGTACTTC
v_call: TRBV7-4; j_call: TRBJ1-1; d_call: TRBD1; clone_size: .; cdr3_aa: CASSFPAYLRDRGLGNTEAFF; cdr3_nt: TGTGCCAGCAGCTTCCCCGCGTACTTACGGGACAGAGGCTTGGGGAACACTGAAGCTTTCTTT
v_call: TRBV7-9; j_call: TRBJ1-1; d_call: .; clone_size: .; cdr3_aa: CASSLDQDAGANTEAFF; cdr3_nt: TGTGCCAGCAGCTTAGACCAGGACGCGGGGGCAAACACTGAAGCTTTCTTT
v_call: TRBV19; j_call: TRBJ1-1; d_call: .; clone_size: once; cdr3_aa: CASRHQGNTEAFF; cdr3_nt: TGTGCCAGTAGGCACCAGGGTAACACTGAAGCTTTCTTT
v_call: TRBV27; j_call: TRBJ2-5; d_call: TRBD2; clone_size: .; cdr3_aa: CASSPTSGGPGEETQYF; cdr3_nt: TGTGCCAGCAGCCCGACTAGCGGGGGGCCTGGTGAGGAGACCCAGTACTTC
v_call: TRBV7-2; j_call: TRBJ2-7; d_call: TRBD2; clone_size: .; cdr3_aa: CASSPTSGGAYEQYF; cdr3_nt: TGTGCCAGCAGCCCGACTAGCGGGGGGGCCTACGAGCAGTACTTC
v_call: TRBV6-5; j_call: TRBJ2-7; d_call: .; clone_size: .; cdr3_aa: CASSPRDEQYF; cdr3_nt: TGTGCCAGCAGCCCCCGGGACGAGCAGTACTTC
v_call: TRBV19; j_call: TRBJ1-1; d_call: .; clone_size: .; cdr3_aa: CASTSRTLRDRDTEAFF; cdr3_nt: TGTGCCAGTACCAGCCGCACCCTGCGGGATAGGGACACTGAAGCTTTCTTT
v_call: TRBV6-5; j_call: TRBJ1-1; d_call: TRBD1; clone_size: .; cdr3_aa: CASSARGQGEAFF; cdr3_nt: TGTGCCAGCAGCGCGAGGGGGCAGGGTGAAGCTTTCTTT
v_call: TRBV5-6; j_call: TRBJ1-2; d_call: .; clone_size: .; cdr3_aa: CASSLGGQGSYGYTF; cdr3_nt: TGTGCCAGCAGCTTGGGGGGCCAGGGGAGCTATGGCTACACCTTC
v_call: TRBV5-4; j_call: TRBJ2-3; d_call: TRBD1; clone_size: .; cdr3_aa: CASSPDRGRTDTQYF; cdr3_nt: TGTGCCAGCAGCCCGGACAGGGGGCGCACAGATACGCAGTATTTT
v_call: TRBV5-1; j_call: TRBJ1-5; d_call: TRBD1; clone_size: once; cdr3_aa: CASSQTGGNQPQHF; cdr3_nt: TGCGCCAGCAGCCAAACAGGGGGCAATCAGCCCCAGCATTTT
v_call: TRBV10-3; j_call: TRBJ1-5; d_call: .; clone_size: few; cdr3_aa: CAISESQGGVGQPQHF; cdr3_nt: TGTGCCATCAGTGAGTCCCAAGGGGGGGTGGGTCAGCCCCAGCATTTT
v_call: TRBV18; j_call: TRBJ1-2; d_call: .; clone_size: .; cdr3_aa: CASPLAGNYGYTF; cdr3_nt: TGTGCCAGCCCTTTAGCCGGGAACTATGGCTACACCTTC
v_call: TRBV27; j_call: TRBJ1-5; d_call: TRBD1; clone_size: .; cdr3_aa: CASSPGQGAEQPQHF; cdr3_nt: TGTGCCAGCAGTCCGGGACAGGGGGCTGAACAGCCCCAGCATTTT
v_call: TRBV11-1; j_call: TRBJ2-7; d_call: TRBD1; clone_size: once; cdr3_aa: CASSLRDRGREQYF; cdr3_nt: TGTGCCAGCAGTCTCCGGGACAGGGGTCGGGAGCAGTACTTC
v_call: TRBV6-6; j_call: TRBJ1-4; d_call: .; clone_size: .; cdr3_aa: CASMGATNEKLFF; cdr3_nt: TGTGCCAGCATGGGAGCAACTAATGAAAAACTGTTTTTT
v_call: TRBV3-1/TRBV3-2; j_call: TRBJ1-6; d_call: TRBD1; clone_size: .; cdr3_aa: CASSQGRVRTGANSPLHF; cdr3_nt: TGTGCCAGCAGCCAAGGTAGGGTCAGGACAGGGGCTAATTCACCCCTCCACTTT
v_call: TRBV6-2/TRBV6-3; j_call: TRBJ1-1; d_call: TRBD1; clone_size: .; cdr3_aa: CASSYRAGTGATEAFF; cdr3_nt: TGTGCCAGCAGTTACCGTGCCGGGACAGGGGCTACTGAAGCTTTCTTT
v_call: TRBV7-9; j_call: TRBJ2-5; d_call: .; clone_size: .; cdr3_aa: CASSLTSRLEETQYF; cdr3_nt: TGTGCCAGCAGCTTAACCTCCAGGCTAGAAGAGACCCAGTACTTC
v_call: TRBV29-1; j_call: TRBJ1-1; d_call: .; clone_size: .; cdr3_aa: CSVPGFFRAFF; cdr3_nt: TGCAGCGTCCCAGGGTTCTTTAGAGCTTTCTTT
v_call: TRBV9; j_call: TRBJ2-7; d_call: TRBD2; clone_size: .; cdr3_aa: CASSVGEGSRYEQYF; cdr3_nt: TGTGCCAGCAGCGTAGGGGAGGGGTCAAGATACGAGCAGTACTTC
v_call: TRBV24-1; j_call: TRBJ2-3; d_call: .; clone_size: .; cdr3_aa: CATSDSGPDTQYF; cdr3_nt: TGTGCCACCAGTGACTCTGGACCAGATACGCAGTATTTT
v_call: TRBV7-9; j_call: TRBJ1-4; d_call: .; clone_size: .; cdr3_aa: CASSLDRPGGGEKLFF; cdr3_nt: TGTGCCAGCAGCTTAGACCGCCCCGGAGGAGGTGAAAAACTGTTTTTT
v_call: TRBV7-8; j_call: TRBJ2-3; d_call: .; clone_size: once; cdr3_aa: CASSSDPDTQYF; cdr3_nt: TGTGCCAGCAGCTCGGACCCAGATACGCAGTATTTT
v_call: TRBV6-1; j_call: TRBJ1-4; d_call: .; clone_size: .; cdr3_aa: CASSELIGLKLFF; cdr3_nt: TGTGCCAGCAGTGAATTGATTGGGTTAAAACTGTTTTTT
v_call: TRBV25-1; j_call: TRBJ2-5; d_call: .; clone_size: .; cdr3_aa: CASSESTVQETQYF; cdr3_nt: TGTGCCAGCAGTGAATCGACAGTGCAAGAGACCCAGTACTTC